Described below is a single TCR beta chain sequence and its context. Its antigen is not identified. The identical CDR3 is also encoded by other nucleotide sequences in the sample. Here immunoSEQ multiplex PCR was the method, and the copy in TCRdb shows in-frame clones only, minus some. The sample consists of approximately 100,000 clones, about 87% of them appearing once. Collection occurred without any documented infections or immune events in donors. V trimming: 3 bases; J trimming: 2 bases; junction bases outside the gene matches: 2. The CDR3 consists of 16 residues. Germline loops: CDR1 SGHRS, CDR2 YFSETQ. These data belong to a study of identifying expanded T cells in peripheral blood. Study observations and caveats: Differentially abundant clones: about 1.2 between replicates, 15 to 17 at around 14 days, 19 at four. Clone count variance between roughly 2-week samples rose with total template count.

Sequenced: blood. The chain links TRBV5-1 to TRBJ2-5; 15 bases line up with TRBD2. This clonotype was sampled from a person aged 18-70 years in good health. In DNA form, the CDR3 reads TGCGCCAGCAGCTGGACTAGCGGGGGGGTACAAGAGACCCAGTACTTC. The encoded protein is CASSWTSGGVQETQYF.